This section outlines one TCR beta chain sequence together with its context. Random-hexamer reverse transcription was applied to about 0.5 to 1 ug RNA. Multiplex immunoSEQ PCR targeted 54 Vbeta and 13 Jbeta TCR beta segments. TCRdb reanalysed the immunoSEQ multiplex PCR reads using MiXCR and keeps one entry per CDR3 protein. This sample has more than 75,000 distinct CDR3 sequences, with around 94% found just once. This sample was included in a study of CD8 T cells in Susac syndrome. Sequencing of TCR beta was undertaken in CD8+ and CD4+ T cells derived from blood. Controls comprised healthy donors matched for age and sex. Germline V gene data show CDR1 as MNHEY and CDR2 as SVGAGI. This CDR3 has 13 amino acids. The V end lost 2 bases, the J end lost 6 bases, and 10 bases lay between the germline ends.

The sequencing input was CD8+ T cells from PBMCs. The TCR comes from a human donor in good health. V usage is TRBV6-5 and J usage is TRBJ1-1; weak D call: TRBD1 (6 bases). The CDR3 sequence: CASSYRGRAEAFF. CDR3 sequence (DNA): TGTGCCAGCAGTTACCGGGGGCGGGCTGAAGCTTTCTTT.